This T cell receptor beta chain was sequenced for a study of T-cell reconstitution after alpha-beta-depleted transplantation in children. Between the trimmed V and J ends, which lost 4 bases and 8 bases, there was a span of 9 bases. This CDR3 is built from 13 residues. Germline CDR1 and CDR2: SGHAT and FQDESV (reference sequence). Unique molecular identifiers were used to barcode this TCRbeta library. TCRdb re-analysed the PCR reads in MiXCR, keeping a single row per CDR3 protein. Altogether 130,000 or so distinct CDR3 sequences are present, roughly 10% being singletons, with the ten largest covering around 24%. Overall study results and limits: Surviving recipient T cells and thymic progenitors underlay high day-60 TCRbeta diversity in some patients. T cells produced anew were the main source of T-cell counts and diversity one year after transplant. In patients about two months after transplant, alpha-beta T cells reportedly arose from several hundred expanded graft clones.

This clonotype was observed a few times. Its antigen is not identified. The chain combines TRBV11-1 with TRBJ1-6; D is unresolved. Sequencing was performed on PBMCs, mostly from graft donor cells, taken 180 days after TCRalphabeta/CD19-depleted stem cell transplant. The receptor was isolated from a girl under two years old who had a stem cell transplant for combined immunodeficiency, so the T cells may come from the graft donor. The CDR3 region is CASSYHGDSPLHF. For the CDR3, the DNA is TGTGCCAGCAGCTACCACGGAGATTCACCCCTCCACTTT.